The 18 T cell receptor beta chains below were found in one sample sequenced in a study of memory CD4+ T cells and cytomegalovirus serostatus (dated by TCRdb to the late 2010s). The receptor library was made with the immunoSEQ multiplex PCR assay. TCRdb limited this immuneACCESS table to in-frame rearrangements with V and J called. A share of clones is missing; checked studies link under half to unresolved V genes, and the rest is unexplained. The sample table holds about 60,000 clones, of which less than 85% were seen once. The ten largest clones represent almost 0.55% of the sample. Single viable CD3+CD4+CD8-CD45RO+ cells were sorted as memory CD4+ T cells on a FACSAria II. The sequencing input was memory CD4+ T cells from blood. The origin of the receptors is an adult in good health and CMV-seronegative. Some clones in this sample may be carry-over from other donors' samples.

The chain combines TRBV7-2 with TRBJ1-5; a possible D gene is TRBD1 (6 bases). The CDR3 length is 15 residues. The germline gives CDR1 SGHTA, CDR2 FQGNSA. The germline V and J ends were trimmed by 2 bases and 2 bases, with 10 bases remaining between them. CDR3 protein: CASSLQGMRNQPQHF. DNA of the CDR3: TGTGCCAGCAGCTTACAGGGGATGCGCAATCAGCCCCAGCATTTT.

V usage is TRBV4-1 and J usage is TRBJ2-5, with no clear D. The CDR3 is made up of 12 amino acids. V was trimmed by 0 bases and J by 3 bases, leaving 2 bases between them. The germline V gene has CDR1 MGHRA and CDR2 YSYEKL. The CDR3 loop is CASSQEEETQYF. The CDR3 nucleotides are TGCGCCAGCAGCCAAGAAGAAGAGACCCAGTACTTC.

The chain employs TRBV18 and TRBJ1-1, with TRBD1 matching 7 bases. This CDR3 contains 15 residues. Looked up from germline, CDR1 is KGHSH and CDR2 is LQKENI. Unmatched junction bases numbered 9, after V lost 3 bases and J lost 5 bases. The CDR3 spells CASSPPQGRGTEAFF. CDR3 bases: TGTGCCAGCTCACCCCCACAGGGGCGCGGAACTGAAGCTTTCTTT.

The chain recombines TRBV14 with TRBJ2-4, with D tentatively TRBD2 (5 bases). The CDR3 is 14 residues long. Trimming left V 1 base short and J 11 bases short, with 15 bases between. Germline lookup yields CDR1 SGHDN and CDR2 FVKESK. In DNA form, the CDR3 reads TGTGCCAGCAGCCAAGGGAGTTGGACGGGATTTCAGTACTTC. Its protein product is CASSQGSWTGFQYF. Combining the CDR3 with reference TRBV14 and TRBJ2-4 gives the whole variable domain EAGVTQFPSHSVIEKGQTVTLRCDPISGHDNLYWYRRVMGKEIKFLLHFVKESKQDESGMPNNRFLAERTGGTYSTLKVQPAELEDSGVYFCASSQGSWTGFQYFGAGTRLSVL.

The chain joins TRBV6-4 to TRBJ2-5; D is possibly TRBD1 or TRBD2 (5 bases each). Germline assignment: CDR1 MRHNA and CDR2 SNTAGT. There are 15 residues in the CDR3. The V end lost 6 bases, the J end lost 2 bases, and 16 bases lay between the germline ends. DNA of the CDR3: TGTGCCAGCAGACGTGTAGGGGACCCTCAAGAGACCCAGTACTTC. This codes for CASRRVGDPQETQYF.

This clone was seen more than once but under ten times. The DNA for the CDR3 is TGTGCCAGCAGTTTACTTAGCTCTGGGGCCAACGTCCTGACTTTC. It encodes CASSLLSSGANVLTF. V usage is TRBV28 and J usage is TRBJ2-6; no firm D call. The V end was cut by 2 bases, the J end by 0 bases, with 5 bases between. In germline, CDR1 is MDHEN, CDR2 SYDVKM. This CDR3 spans 15 amino acids.

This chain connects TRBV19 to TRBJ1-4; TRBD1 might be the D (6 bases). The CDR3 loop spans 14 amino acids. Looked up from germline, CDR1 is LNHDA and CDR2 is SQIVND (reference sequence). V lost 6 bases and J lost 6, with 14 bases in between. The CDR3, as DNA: TGTGCCAGTAGCCCCCAGGGGTTATATGAAAAACTGTTTTTT. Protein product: CASSPQGLYEKLFF.

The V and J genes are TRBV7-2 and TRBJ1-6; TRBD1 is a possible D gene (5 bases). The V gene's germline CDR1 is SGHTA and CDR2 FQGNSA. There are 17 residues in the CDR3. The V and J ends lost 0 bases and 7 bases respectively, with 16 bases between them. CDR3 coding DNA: TGTGCCAGCAGCTTAGCGTTCGGCCAGGGAGTGAATTCACCCCTCCACTTT. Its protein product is CASSLAFGQGVNSPLHF.

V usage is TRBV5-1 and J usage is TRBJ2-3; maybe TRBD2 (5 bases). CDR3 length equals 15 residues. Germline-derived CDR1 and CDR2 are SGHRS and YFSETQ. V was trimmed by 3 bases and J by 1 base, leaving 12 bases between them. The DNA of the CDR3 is TGCGCCAGCAGCTCCTACGGGGTGGGCACAGATACGCAGTATTTT. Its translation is CASSSYGVGTDTQYF.

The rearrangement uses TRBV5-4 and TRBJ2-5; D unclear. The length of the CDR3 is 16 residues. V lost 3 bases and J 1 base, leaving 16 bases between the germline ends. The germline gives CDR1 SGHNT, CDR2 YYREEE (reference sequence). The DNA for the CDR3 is TGTGCCAGCAGCTGGGGTGGGCGTCTAGGCCAAGAGACCCAGTACTTC. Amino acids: CASSWGGRLGQETQYF.

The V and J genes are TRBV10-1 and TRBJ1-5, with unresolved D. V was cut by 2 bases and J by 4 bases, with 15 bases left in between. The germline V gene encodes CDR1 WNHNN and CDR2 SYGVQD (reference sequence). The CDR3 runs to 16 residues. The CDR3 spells CASSEGKDLQNQPQHF. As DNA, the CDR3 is TGCGCCAGCAGTGAGGGGAAGGACTTACAAAATCAGCCCCAGCATTTT.

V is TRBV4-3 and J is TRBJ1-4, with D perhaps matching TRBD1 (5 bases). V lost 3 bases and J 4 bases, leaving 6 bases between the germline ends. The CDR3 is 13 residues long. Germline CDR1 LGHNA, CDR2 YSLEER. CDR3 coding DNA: TGCGCCAGCAGCCACAGGGATAATGAAAAACTGTTTTTT. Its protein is CASSHRDNEKLFF.

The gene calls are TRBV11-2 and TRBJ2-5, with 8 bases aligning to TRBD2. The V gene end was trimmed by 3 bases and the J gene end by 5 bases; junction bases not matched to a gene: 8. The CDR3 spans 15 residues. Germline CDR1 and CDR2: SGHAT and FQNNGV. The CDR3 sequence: CASSFQLPGGETQYF. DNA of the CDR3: TGTGCCAGCAGCTTCCAGCTACCGGGGGGGGAGACCCAGTACTTC.

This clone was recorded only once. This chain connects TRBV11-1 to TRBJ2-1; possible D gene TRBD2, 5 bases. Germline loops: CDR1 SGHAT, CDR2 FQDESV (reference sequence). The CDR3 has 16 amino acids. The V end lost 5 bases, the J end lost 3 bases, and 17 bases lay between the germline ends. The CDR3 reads CASSRRESGIYNEQFF. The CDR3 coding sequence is TGTGCCAGCAGCCGAAGGGAATCGGGGATCTACAATGAGCAGTTCTTC.

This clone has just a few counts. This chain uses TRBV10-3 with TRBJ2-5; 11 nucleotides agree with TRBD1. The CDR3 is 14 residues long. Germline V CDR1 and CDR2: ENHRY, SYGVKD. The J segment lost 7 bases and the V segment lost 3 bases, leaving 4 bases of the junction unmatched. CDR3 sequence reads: CAISEGTGGVTQYF. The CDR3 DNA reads TGTGCCATCAGTGAAGGGACAGGGGGGGTGACCCAGTACTTC.

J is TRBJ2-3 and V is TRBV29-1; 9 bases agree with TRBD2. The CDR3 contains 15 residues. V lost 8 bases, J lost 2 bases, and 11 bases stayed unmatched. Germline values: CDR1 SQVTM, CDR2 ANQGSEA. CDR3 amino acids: CSFGKAGGTTDTQYF. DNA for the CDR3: TGCAGCTTTGGAAAAGCGGGGGGTACCACAGATACGCAGTATTTT.

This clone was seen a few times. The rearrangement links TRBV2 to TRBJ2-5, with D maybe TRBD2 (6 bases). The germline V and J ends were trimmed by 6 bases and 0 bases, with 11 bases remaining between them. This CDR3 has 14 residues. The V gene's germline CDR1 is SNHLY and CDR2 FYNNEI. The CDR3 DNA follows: TGTGCCAGCAGCCCACGGACTAACCAAGAGACCCAGTACTTC. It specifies CASSPRTNQETQYF.

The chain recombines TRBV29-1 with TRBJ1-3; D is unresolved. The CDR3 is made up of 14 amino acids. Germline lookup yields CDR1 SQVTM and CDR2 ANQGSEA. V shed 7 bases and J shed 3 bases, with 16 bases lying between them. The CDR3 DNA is TGCAGCGCGAGGTCGGCCGCAGGTGGAAACACCATATATTTT. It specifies CSARSAAGGNTIYF.